The source of this T cell receptor beta chain is a study of cytomegalovirus exposure and HLA in healthy donors. The primer mix had 60 Vbeta and 13 Jbeta primers. Here immunoSEQ multiplex PCR was the method, and the copy in TCRdb shows in-frame clones only, minus some. The sample lists about 250,000 clones, approximately 84% seen once, with around 0.22% in the top ten. CDR3 length: 17 amino acids. Per germline, CDR1 SGHVS and CDR2 FQNEAQ. The ends were cut back, 3 bases at V and 4 bases at J, with 18 bases in the middle. The sequenced material came from PBMCs. This sequence originates from a girl aged 2-10 years in good health and CMV-seronegative. The gene calls are TRBV7-8 and TRBJ1-4, with D possibly matching TRBD1 (5 bases). CDR3 sequence: CASSFQGIGRVNEKLFF. The CDR3 DNA reads as TGTGCCAGCAGCTTCCAGGGAATTGGGAGGGTTAATGAAAAACTGTTTTTT.